This T cell receptor (beta chain) was profiled in a study of blood T cells in healthy people across ages (dated by TCRdb to between 2014 and 2017). The study in broad terms: Template switching captured roughly one uniquely barcoded TCR beta cDNA molecule per two T cells in model experiments. Two additional independent replicas of 1 million unique cDNA reads from the same blood draw were analyzed for two donors (one aged 18 to 30 and one aged 80 or older). Donors were grouped into four age groups: young (average approximately 15 years), middle-aged (39), aged (around 60) and long-lived (roughly 80). To track age-related changes in TCR beta repertoire diversity, the study relied on deep sequencing normalized with unique cDNA molecular identifiers. To avoid experimental bias, donors of different ages were spread randomly across the sequencing lanes.

Study-level results and caveats: As age increased, observed TCR beta diversity per million T cells dropped in a roughly linear way, and a significant reduction was already evident by age 40. Because donor CMV infection status was unknown, age-related changes in expanded clonotypes were potentially confounded. Bulk unsorted PBMC profiling prevented conclusive comparison of naive and antigen-experienced compartments. Total diversity estimates from one million sequenced T cells were considered lower bounds and underestimates. The long-lived group showed more naive CD4+ T cells, fewer expanded clones and increased TCR diversity than the aged group, suggesting age selection. Observed TCR beta diversity correlated strongly with the percentage of naive T cells measured by flow cytometry.

The sample holds many counts of this clonotype. The antigen it recognizes is unknown. Base-call qualities are not available, and no considerably larger clone is one nucleotide away. The donors were under 40 Caucasian individuals from Russia, aged roughly 6 to 90 years, who were systemically healthy. About 9.8 milliliters of peripheral blood were drawn from each donor into EDTA-treated Vacutainer tubes. Ficoll-Paque density-gradient centrifugation was used to isolate PBMCs, with at least 7 million per sample. Trizol reagent was used to extract total RNA from the PBMCs, yielding at least 6 micrograms per sample. Naive CD45RAhigh/CD27high T cell percentages were measured by flow cytometry on a PBMC aliquot from every donor. Receptors were amplified or captured by 5' RACE. Reads for this sample came from an Illumina HiSeq 2500. A second about 6 to 11 cycle PCR used a sample-barcoded 5' primer and a J-beta primer mix. A unique molecular identifier was introduced onto each TCR beta cDNA molecule by a template-switch 5' adaptor carrying 12 random nucleotides. At least 2.5 million CDR3-containing paired-end reads were obtained from each sample. The Mint cDNA synthesis kit, primed by a TRBC-specific oligonucleotide, was used to synthesize first-strand cDNA from all RNA. Following uracil-DNA glycosylase treatment, all cDNA underwent a first 18-cycle PCR with the universal primers M1SS and BC2_uni_R. On the study's bioinformatics: For normalization, 1 million high-quality reads were randomly selected from each sample, with every read carrying a distinct molecular identifier. Instead of being binned into consensus sequences, reads with shared molecular identifiers were discarded. CDR3 identification, clonotype clustering and error correction used MiTCR with a Q25 quality threshold and the strictest error-elimination algorithm. Lower-bound total TCR beta diversity was estimated with a nonparametric unseen species model using Euler transformation. TCRdb's own reprocessing of the public reads used fastp at Q25 and MiXCR and kept productive beta chains. Merged by CDR3 protein, the rows form single entries marked with the most common genes and DNA. Here the V and J calls rest on TCRdb's processing, not on the authors' analysis. Present in this sample are 1.2 million to 1.5 million distinct CDR3 sequences, about 40% of which were seen just once. Around 8% of the sample goes to the ten largest clones.

CDR1 and CDR2 were assigned from the germline V gene as MDHEN and SYDVKM. The V end gives up 6 bases and the J end 1 base, leaving 6 bases in the junction not matched to a gene. The CDR3 starts with the cysteine, ends with the phenylalanine, and has 15 residues. Only the CDR3 DNA is retained, 45 bases long and in frame from the first base. Sequencing used blood. The sequence is built from TRBV28 and TRBJ2-7, with TRBD1 matching 10 junction bases. This sequence originates from a woman aged 18-30 years in good health. The CDR3 protein sequence reads: CASSSPGQGSYEQYF. The nucleotides are TGTGCCAGCAGCTCCCCGGGACAGGGGTCCTACGAGCAGTACTTC.